This record concerns one T cell receptor beta chain sequence. Its antigen is undetermined. Repertoires were generated with immunoSEQ multiplex PCR, while TCRdb's copy carries only in-frame clones and drops some. Of around 320,000 clones in the sample, 87% were seen once. These data are taken from a study of shared clonotypes between healthy human individuals. Findings of the study overall: Researchers sampled blood only, noting tissue repertoires likely differ.

Germline values: CDR1 SGHVS, CDR2 FQNEAQ. Between the trimmed V and J ends, which lost 2 bases and 8 bases, there was a span of 13 bases. The CDR3 length is 14 residues. The authors combined CD45RO+ cells with CCR7-negative CD45RA+ TemRA cells as CD8 memory. The sequencing input was memory CD8+ T cells sorted from blood. Subset denoted: CD45RO+ cells pooled with CCR7-negative TemRA cells. This chain connects TRBV7-8 to TRBJ2-1, with D maybe TRBD1 (5 bases). This receptor was identified in a man younger than 30 in good health. CDR3 nucleotides: TGTGCCAGCAGCTTATTAGGCAGGGTCGATGAGCAGTTCTTC. It yields the protein CASSLLGRVDEQFF.